This T cell receptor (beta chain) was found in a study of OX40 agonist ivuxolimab in advanced cancers. Autoimmune disease history or systemic immunosuppression meant exclusion. TCRdb's table, derived via immunoSEQ multiplex PCR, lists solely in-frame clones and lacks some. The table lists roughly 45,000 clones, about 88% of them singletons. Germline assignment: CDR1 SGHNT and CDR2 YENEEA. V was trimmed by 4 bases and J by 5 bases, leaving 20 bases between them. There are 16 residues in the CDR3. Sequencing was performed on CD4+ or CD8+ T cells sorted from blood, taken in a trial of the OX40 agonist ivuxolimab. This clonotype was obtained from an adult with an advanced solid tumor such as melanoma, head and neck, liver or kidney cancer. V is TRBV11-3 and J is TRBJ1-1; D is perhaps TRBD1 (5 bases). CDR3 sequence: CASSYSPRGGETEAFF. The CDR3 nucleotides are TGTGCCAGCAGCTACTCCCCGAGGGGAGGTGAAACTGAAGCTTTCTTT.